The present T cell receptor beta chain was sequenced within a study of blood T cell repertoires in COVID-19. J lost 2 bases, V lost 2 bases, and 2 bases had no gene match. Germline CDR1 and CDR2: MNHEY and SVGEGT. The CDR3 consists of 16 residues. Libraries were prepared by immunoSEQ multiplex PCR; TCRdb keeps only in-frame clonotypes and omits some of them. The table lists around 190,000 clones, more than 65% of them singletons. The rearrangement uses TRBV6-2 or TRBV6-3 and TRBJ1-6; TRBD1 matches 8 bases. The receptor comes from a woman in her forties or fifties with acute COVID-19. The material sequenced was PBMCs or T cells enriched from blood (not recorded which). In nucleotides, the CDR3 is TGTGCCAGCAGTTACCAGGGGGCGGCCTATAATTCACCCCTCCACTTT. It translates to CASSYQGAAYNSPLHF.